This TCR beta chain was captured by sequencing in a study of T-cell memory formation after mild COVID-19 listed by TCRdb under 2021. As for the study more broadly: TCR sequence clusters from the two donors were largely donor specific. Longitudinal TCRalpha and TCRbeta repertoire sequencing tracked T-cell clones expanding and contracting after mild COVID-19 in a couple of donors. The cohort was made up of two young adult volunteers, one female and one male, who were previously healthy. Broad study findings and their caveats: Contracting CD4+ clones appeared mostly in the CM and EM memory subsets, whereas CD8+ clones were enriched in EMRA. Some responding clones were detected in pre-infection memory, suggesting pre-existing cross-reactive memory T cells joined the SARS-CoV-2 response. Balanced CD4/CD8 phenotypes were observed for clones contracting from day 15 to 85, whereas a bias towards CD4+ was observed for a second wave of clones expanding from day 15 to 37. The study covered only two mild cases, and larger cohorts including severe cases with pre-infection samples were considered necessary. The second-wave clones that peaked on day 37 were not confirmed to be SARS-CoV-2 specific.

The run used an Illumina NovaSeq 6000. cDNA libraries for TCRalpha and TCRbeta were prepared by 5'RACE using constant-segment primers, with sample barcodes and unique molecular identifiers added. RNA was extracted from every sample with Trizol reagent. The libraries were amplified in two PCR steps, and the second step added a second sample barcode and Illumina TruSeq adapters. The libraries were sequenced on an Illumina NovaSeq using 2 x 150 bp paired-end reads. As for the original processing: The reads were demultiplexed and collapsed into UMI-guided consensus sequences using migec v1.2.7. Using mixcr v2.1.11, UMI consensuses were aligned to TRA and TRB V and J templates and then assembled into clonotypes. Expanded or contracted clonotypes were those called significant by both edgeR and NoisET, with noise models trained on biological replicates. For edgeR calls, the cutoffs were a false discovery rate-adjusted p below 0.01 and a log2 fold-change threshold of 1. PCA with hierarchical clustering of max-normalized trajectories of the 1000 most abundant clonotypes was used as exploratory dynamics analysis. Each responding clone was given a CD4 or CD8 phenotype based on the CD4+ and CD8+ repertoires, which had been sequenced separately. Starting from the raw public reads, TCRdb applied fastp trimming at Q25, assembled clones with MiXCR and retained in-frame beta chains. CDR3 protein sequences are deduplicated, and each keeps its most common genes and DNA. Clone size and V and J calls follow TCRdb, not the original study. The sample table holds under 300,000 distinct CDR3 sequences, of which about 16% were seen once. The top ten clonotypes cover 22% of the sample.

The germline V gene (reference sequence) supplies CDR1 SEHNR and CDR2 FQNEAQ. V is shortened by 8 bases, J by 4 bases, and the region joining them spans 8 bases. The CDR3 contains 11 residues, cysteine and phenylalanine counted. Only the CDR3 DNA stays, 33 bases, in frame from base 1. Remarks on this clonotype: This receptor's antigen is unknown. Nothing much larger sits one base from this clone, and base qualities are not available.

Ficoll-Paque density gradient centrifugation was used to isolate PBMCs. The V and J segments used are TRBV7-9 and TRBJ1-2; 5 matching bases give a weak D call of TRBD1. Source material: PBMCs or a T cell subset sorted from them (not recorded which). This sequence was found in a young man who had mild COVID-19 (a few samples of this study predate the infection). The sample titles of this study are shuffled in the database, so cell type and time point are left out; the donor was told from shared clones. The CDR3 protein sequence reads: CASWGFYGYTF. The sequenced DNA: TGTGCCAGCTGGGGGTTCTATGGCTACACCTTC.